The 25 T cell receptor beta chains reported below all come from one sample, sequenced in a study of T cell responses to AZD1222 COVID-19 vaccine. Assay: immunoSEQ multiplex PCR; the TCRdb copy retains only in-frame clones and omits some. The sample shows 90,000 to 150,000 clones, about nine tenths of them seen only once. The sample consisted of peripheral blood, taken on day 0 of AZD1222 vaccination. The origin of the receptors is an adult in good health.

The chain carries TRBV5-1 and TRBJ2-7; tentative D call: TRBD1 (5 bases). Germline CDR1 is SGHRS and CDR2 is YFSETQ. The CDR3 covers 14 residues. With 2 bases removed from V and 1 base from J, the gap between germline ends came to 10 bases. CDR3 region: CASSFYTGSYEQYF. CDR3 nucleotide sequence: TGCGCCAGCAGCTTCTATACAGGATCCTACGAGCAGTACTTC.

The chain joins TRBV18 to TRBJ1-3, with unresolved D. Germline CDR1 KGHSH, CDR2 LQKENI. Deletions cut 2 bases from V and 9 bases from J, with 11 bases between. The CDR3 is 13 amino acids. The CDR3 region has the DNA TGTGCCAGCTCACCAGGGCGAGTAGCCACCATATATTTT. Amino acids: CASSPGRVATIYF.

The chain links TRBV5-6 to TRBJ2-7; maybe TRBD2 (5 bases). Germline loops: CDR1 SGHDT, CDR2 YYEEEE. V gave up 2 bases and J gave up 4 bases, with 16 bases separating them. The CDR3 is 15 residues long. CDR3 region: CASSLRQYSDYEQYF. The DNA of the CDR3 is TGTGCCAGCAGCTTACGGCAGTATAGCGATTACGAGCAGTACTTC.

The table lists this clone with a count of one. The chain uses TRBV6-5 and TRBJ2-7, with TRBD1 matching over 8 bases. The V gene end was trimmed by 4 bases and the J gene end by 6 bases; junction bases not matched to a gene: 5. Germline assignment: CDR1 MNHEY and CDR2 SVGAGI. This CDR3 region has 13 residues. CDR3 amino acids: CASSFRDRGEQYF. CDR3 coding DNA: TGTGCCAGCAGTTTCCGAGACAGGGGCGAGCAGTACTTC.

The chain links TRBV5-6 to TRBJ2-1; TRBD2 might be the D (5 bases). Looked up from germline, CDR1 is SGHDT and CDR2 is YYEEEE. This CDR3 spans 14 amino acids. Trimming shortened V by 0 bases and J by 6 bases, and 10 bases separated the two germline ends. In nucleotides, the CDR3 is TGTGCCAGCAGCTTGGCTAGCAAGCGCAATGAGCAGTTCTTC. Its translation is CASSLASKRNEQFF. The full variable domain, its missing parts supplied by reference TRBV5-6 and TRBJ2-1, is DAGVTQSPTHLIKTRGQQVTLRCSPKSGHDTVSWYQQALGQGPQFIFQYYEEEERQRGNFPDRFSGHQFPNYSSELNVNALLLGDSALYLCASSLASKRNEQFFGPGTRLTVL.

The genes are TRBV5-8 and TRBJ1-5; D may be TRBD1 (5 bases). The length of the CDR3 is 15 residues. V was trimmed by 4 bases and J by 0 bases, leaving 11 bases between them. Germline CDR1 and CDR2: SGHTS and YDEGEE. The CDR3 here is CASSGGVYSNQPQHF. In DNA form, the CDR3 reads TGTGCCAGCAGCGGGGGGGTTTATAGCAATCAGCCCCAGCATTTT. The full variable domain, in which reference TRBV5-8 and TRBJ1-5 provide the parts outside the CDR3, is EAGVTQSPTHLIKTRGQQATLRCSPISGHTSVYWYQQALGLGLQFLLWYDEGEERNRGNFPPRFSGRQFPNYSSELNVNALELEDSALYLCASSGGVYSNQPQHFGDGTRLSIL.

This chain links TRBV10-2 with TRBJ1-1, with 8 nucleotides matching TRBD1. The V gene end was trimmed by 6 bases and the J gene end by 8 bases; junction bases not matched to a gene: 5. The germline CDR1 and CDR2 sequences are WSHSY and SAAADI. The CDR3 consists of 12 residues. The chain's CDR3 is CASSRTGPEAFF. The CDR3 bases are TGCGCCAGCAGCAGGACAGGGCCGGAAGCTTTCTTT.

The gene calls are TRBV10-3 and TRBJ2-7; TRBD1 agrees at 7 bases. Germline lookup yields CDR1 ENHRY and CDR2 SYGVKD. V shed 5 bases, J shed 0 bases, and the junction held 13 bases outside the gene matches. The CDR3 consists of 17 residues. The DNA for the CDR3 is TGTGCCATCAGTCGCCCAGAGGGGGCAGGGGCCTCCTACGAGCAGTACTTC. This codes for CAISRPEGAGASYEQYF.

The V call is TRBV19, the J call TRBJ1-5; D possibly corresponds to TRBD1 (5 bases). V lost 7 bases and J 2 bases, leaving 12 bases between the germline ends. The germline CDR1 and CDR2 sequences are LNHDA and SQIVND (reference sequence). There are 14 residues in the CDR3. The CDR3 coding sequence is TGTGCCAGTACGTTCTCGACAGGCAATCAGCCCCAGCATTTT. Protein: CASTFSTGNQPQHF.

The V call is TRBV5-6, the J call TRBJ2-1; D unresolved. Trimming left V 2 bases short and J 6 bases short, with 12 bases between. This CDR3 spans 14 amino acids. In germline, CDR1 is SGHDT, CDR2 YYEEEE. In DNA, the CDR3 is TGTGCCAGCAGCTTAGTCGGCAGGAGCAATGAGCAGTTCTTC. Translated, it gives CASSLVGRSNEQFF.

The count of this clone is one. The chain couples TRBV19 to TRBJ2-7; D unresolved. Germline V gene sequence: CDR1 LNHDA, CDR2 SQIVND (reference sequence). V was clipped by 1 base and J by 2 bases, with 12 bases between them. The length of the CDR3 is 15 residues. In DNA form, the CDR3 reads TGTGCCAGTAGTATAGCGCTCGCACTAACCTACGAGCAGTACTTC. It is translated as CASSIALALTYEQYF. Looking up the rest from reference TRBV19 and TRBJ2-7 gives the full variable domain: DGGITQSPKYLFRKEGQNVTLSCEQNLNHDAMYWYRQDPGQGLRLIYYSQIVNDFQKGDIAEGYSVSREKKESFPLTVTSAQKNPTAFYLCASSIALALTYEQYFGPGTRLTVT.

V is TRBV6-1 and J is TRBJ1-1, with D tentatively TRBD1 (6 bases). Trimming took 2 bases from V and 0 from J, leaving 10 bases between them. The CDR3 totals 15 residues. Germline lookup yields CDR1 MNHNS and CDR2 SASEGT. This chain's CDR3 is CASSESWTVNTEAFF. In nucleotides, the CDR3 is TGTGCCAGCAGTGAATCCTGGACAGTGAACACTGAAGCTTTCTTT.

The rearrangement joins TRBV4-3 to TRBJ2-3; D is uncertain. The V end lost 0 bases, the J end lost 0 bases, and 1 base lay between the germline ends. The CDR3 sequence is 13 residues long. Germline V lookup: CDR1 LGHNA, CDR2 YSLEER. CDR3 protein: CASSQDSTDTQYF. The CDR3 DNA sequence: TGCGCCAGCAGCCAAGATAGCACAGATACGCAGTATTTT.

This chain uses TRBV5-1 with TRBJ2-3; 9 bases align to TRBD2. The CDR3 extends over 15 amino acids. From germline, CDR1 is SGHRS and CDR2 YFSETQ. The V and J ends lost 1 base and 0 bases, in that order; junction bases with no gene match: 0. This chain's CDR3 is CASSLSGGSTDTQYF. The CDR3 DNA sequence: TGCGCCAGCAGCTTGAGCGGGGGGAGCACAGATACGCAGTATTTT. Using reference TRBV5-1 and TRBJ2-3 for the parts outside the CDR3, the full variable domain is KAGVTQTPRYLIKTRGQQVTLSCSPISGHRSVSWYQQTPGQGLQFLFEYFSETQRNKGNFPGRFSGRQFSNSRSEMNVSTLELGDSALYLCASSLSGGSTDTQYFGPGTRLTVL.

CDR3 nucleotide sequence: TGTGCCAGCAGTTACGGGTACAATGAGCAGTTCTTC. As protein: CASSYGYNEQFF. This sequence joins TRBV6-5 and TRBJ2-1; no firm D call. This CDR3 has 12 amino acids. Trimming removed 2 bases from V and 4 bases from J, with 3 bases in between. Germline loops: CDR1 MNHEY, CDR2 SVGAGI.

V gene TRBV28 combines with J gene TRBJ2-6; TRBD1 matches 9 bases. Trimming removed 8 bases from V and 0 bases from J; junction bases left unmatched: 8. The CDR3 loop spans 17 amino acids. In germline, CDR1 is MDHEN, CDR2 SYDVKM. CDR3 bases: TGTGCCAGCGGGGGACAGGGCCCCGCCTCTGGGGCCAACGTCCTGACTTTC. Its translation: CASGGQGPASGANVLTF.

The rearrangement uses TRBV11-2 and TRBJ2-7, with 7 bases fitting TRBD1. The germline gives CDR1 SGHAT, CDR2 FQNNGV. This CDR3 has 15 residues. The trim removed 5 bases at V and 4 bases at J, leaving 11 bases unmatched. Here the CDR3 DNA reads TGTGCCAGCAGCGAATTCACAGGGGTCAAATACGAGCAGTACTTC. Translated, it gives CASSEFTGVKYEQYF. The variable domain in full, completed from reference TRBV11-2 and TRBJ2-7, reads EAGVAQSPRYKIIEKRQSVAFWCNPISGHATLYWYQQILGQGPKLLIQFQNNGVVDDSQLPKDRFSAERLKGVDSTLKIQPAKLEDSAVYLCASSEFTGVKYEQYFGPGTRLTVT.

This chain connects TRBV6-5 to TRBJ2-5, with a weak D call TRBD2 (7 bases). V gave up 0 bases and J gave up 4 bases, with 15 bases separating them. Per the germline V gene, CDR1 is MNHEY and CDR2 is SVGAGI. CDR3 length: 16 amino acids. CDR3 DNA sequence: TGTGCCAGCAGTTACTCTGGCAGGGGAGGGGGAGAGACCCAGTACTTC. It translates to CASSYSGRGGGETQYF.

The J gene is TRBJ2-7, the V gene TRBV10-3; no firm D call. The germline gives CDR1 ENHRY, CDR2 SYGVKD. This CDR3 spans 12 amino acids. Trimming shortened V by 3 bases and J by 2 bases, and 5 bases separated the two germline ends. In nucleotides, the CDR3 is TGTGCCATCAGTGAACAAACCTACGAGCAGTACTTC. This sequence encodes CAISEQTYEQYF.

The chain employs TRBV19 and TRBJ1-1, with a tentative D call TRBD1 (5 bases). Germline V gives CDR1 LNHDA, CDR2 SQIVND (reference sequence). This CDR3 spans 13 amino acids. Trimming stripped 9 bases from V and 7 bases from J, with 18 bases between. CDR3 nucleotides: TGTGCCAGCAGGCCCGGGGGAATGGTTGAAGCTTTCTTT. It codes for CASRPGGMVEAFF.

The CDR3 nucleotides are TGTGCCAGCAGCTTTAGGATGTTCTATGGCTACACCTTC. Translation gives CASSFRMFYGYTF. The V gene is TRBV7-2, the J gene TRBJ1-2; D is uncertain. The CDR3 runs 13 residues. The V and J ends lost 3 bases and 4 bases respectively, with 9 bases between them. CDR1 is SGHTA and CDR2 is FQGNSA in the germline V gene.

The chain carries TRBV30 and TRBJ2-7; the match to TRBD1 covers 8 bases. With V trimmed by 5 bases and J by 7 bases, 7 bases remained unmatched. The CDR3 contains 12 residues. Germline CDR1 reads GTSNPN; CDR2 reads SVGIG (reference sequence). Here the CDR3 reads CAWGQGIGEQYF. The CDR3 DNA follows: TGTGCCTGGGGACAGGGAATAGGAGAGCAGTACTTC. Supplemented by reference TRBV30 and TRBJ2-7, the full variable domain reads SQTIHQWPATLVQPVGSPLSLECTVEGTSNPNLYWYRQAAGRGLQLLFYSVGIGQISSEVPQNLSASRPQDRQFILSSKKLLLSDSGFYLCAWGQGIGEQYFGPGTRLTVT.

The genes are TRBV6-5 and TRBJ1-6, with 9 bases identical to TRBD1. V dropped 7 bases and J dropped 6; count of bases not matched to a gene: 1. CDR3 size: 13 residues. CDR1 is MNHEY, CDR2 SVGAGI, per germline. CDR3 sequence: CASNRGLNSPLHF. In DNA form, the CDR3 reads TGTGCCAGCAACAGGGGGCTTAATTCACCCCTCCACTTT.

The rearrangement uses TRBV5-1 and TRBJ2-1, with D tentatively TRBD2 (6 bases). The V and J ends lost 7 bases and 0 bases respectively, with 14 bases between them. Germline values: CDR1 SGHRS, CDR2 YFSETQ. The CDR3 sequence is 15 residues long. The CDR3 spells CASGPGVSSYNEQFF. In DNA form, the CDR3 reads TGCGCCAGCGGTCCGGGGGTCAGCTCCTACAATGAGCAGTTCTTC.

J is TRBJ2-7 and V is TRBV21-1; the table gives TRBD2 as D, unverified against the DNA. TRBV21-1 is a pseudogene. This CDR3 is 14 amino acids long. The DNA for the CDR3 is TGTGCCAGCAGCGCAGCGGGGCACTCCTACGAGCAGTACTTC. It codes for CASSAAGHSYEQYF.